Reported below is one T cell receptor beta chain. How the authors handled the data: Reference gene primer amplification gave nucleated cell count estimates. Profiling relied on immunoSEQ multiplex PCR, and the TCRdb table lists in-frame clones only, not all of them. For V, J and clone size, that table is used; D and trimming come from the DNA. The sample includes 200,000 to 250,000 clones, around 90% of them seen just once. The data were taken from a study of blood T cell repertoires in COVID-19. Whole-study context: From the United States, Italy and Spain came samples of acute and convalescent COVID-19. In each case, the material was cDNA or gDNA derived from T cells, B-cell-depleted T cells, or PBMCs.

The CDR3 runs 16 residues. Germline CDR1 reads KGHDR; CDR2 reads SFDVKD. The V end lost 3 bases, the J end lost 6 bases, and 18 bases lay between the germline ends. The V gene is TRBV24-1, the J gene TRBJ2-3; D not resolved. This sequence originates from a man aged 55-75 years who had recovered from COVID-19. Sequencing used peripheral blood. CDR3 residues: CATSDPHGSNPDTQYF. As DNA, the CDR3 is TGTGCCACCAGTGATCCCCACGGTTCCAACCCCGATACGCAGTATTTT.